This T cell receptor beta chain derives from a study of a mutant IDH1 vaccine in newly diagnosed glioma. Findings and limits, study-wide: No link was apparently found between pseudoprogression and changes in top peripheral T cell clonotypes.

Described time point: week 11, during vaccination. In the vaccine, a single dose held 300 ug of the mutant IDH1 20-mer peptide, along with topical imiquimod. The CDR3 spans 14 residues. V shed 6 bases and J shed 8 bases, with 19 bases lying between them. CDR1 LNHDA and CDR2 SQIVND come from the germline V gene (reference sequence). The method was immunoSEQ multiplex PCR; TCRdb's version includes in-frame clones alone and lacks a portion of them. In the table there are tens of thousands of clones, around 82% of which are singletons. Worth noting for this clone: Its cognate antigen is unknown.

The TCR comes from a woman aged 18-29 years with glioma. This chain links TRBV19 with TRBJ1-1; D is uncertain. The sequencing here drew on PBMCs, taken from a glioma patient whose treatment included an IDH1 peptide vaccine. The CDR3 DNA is TGTGCCAGTAGCAATCCGGTCATGGGTCGCGAAGCTTTCTTT. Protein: CASSNPVMGREAFF.